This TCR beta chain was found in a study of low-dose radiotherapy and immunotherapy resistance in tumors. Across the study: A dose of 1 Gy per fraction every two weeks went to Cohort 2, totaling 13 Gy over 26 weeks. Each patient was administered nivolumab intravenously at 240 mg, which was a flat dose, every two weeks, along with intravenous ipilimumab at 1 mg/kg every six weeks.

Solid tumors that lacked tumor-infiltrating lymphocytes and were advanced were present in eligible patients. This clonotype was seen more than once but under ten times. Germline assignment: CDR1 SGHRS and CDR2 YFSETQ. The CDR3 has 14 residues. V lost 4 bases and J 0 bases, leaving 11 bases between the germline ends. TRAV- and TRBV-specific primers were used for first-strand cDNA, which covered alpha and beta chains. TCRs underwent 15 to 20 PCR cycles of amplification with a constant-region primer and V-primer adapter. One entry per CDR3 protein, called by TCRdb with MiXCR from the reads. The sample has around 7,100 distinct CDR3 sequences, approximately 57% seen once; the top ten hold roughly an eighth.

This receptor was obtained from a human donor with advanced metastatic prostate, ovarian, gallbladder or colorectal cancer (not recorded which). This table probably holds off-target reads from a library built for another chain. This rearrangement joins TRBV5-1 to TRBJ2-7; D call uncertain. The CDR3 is CASSLDRRSYEQYF. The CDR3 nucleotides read TGCGCCAGCAGCCTCGACCGTCGCTCCTACGAGCAGTACTTC.